This T cell receptor (beta chain) was sequenced during a study of blood T cell repertoires in COVID-19. About the research overall: From T cells, B-cell-depleted T cells, or PBMCs came the material, which was cDNA or gDNA.

The Seattle patients joined while their infection was active and were tracked longitudinally afterward. Authors' analysis steps: From reference gene primer amplification, estimates of nucleated cell counts were derived. Assay: immunoSEQ multiplex PCR; the TCRdb copy retains only in-frame clones and omits some. The DNA was the basis for D and trimming; V, J and clone size are from that table. Of tens of thousands of clones in the sample, 91% were seen once. The sample consisted of peripheral blood. The clonotype comes from a man between 40 and 49 years old with COVID-19, enrolled during active disease.

The CDR3 spells CSGDIFGTGELFF. CDR3 nucleotide sequence: TGCAGCGGGGACATATTTGGCACCGGGGAGCTGTTTTTT. This chain joins TRBV29-1 and TRBJ2-2; TRBD1 might be the D (6 bases). The CDR3 extends over 13 amino acids. Trimming stripped 7 bases from V and 4 bases from J, with 13 bases between. Germline V gives CDR1 SQVTM, CDR2 ANQGSEA.